This T cell receptor beta chain is drawn from a study of shared T cell receptors in the human thymus. Some clones are missing from TCRdb's copy, which holds only in-frame ones; the method was immunoSEQ multiplex PCR. This table holds hundreds of thousands of clones, around 89% found once. Germline CDR1 and CDR2: SSHAT and FNYEAQ (reference sequence). This CDR3 is built from 17 residues. Germline trimming cut 3 bases from V and 5 bases from J; bases unmatched to any gene: 10. These data are also associated with another study on human thymus T cells. That source notes: Having corrective surgery for congenital heart defects, healthy Finnish infants were the ones who donated. V and J gene usage appeared biased in thymic and blood repertoires. Related studies found that unrelated individuals share highly overlapping thymic repertoires.

The sample consisted of thymocytes. V gene TRBV7-7 combines with J gene TRBJ2-3, with 11 nucleotides matching TRBD2. This clonotype was obtained from a boy under two years old with a congenital heart defect. The CDR3 sequence is CASSFATSGSRVDTQYF. Written as DNA, the CDR3 is TGTGCCAGCAGCTTCGCCACTAGCGGGAGCAGGGTAGATACGCAGTATTTT.